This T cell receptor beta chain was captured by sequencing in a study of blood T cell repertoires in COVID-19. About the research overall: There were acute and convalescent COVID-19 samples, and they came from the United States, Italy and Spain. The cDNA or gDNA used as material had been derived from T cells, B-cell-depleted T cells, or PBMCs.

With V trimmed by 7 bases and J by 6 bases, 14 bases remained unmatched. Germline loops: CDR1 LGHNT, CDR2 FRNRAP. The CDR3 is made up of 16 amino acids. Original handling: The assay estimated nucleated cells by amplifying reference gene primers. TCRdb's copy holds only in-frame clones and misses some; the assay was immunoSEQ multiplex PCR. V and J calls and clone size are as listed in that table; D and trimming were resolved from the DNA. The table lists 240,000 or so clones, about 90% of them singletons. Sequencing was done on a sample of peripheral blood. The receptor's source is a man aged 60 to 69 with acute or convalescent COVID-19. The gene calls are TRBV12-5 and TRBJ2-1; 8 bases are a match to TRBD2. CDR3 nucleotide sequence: TGTGCTAGTGCCTCCCTGGGACTAGTACTGTCCAATGAGCAGTTCTTC. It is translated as CASASLGLVLSNEQFF.